These T cell receptor beta chains were read from a single sample in a study of Tregs in tolerant kidney transplant recipients. The repertoire was sequenced with immunoSEQ multiplex PCR; TCRdb's copy has only in-frame clones and lacks some. The sample consists of under 300,000 clones, approximately 84% of them appearing once. Specimen: CD4+ T cells from blood. All receptors derive from a human donor in good health. Both conserved end residues are part of each CDR3. A D gene is named only where the DNA matches it firmly. Part of the rows lack a size; the others show once, few, many or a class for expanded clones.

clone_size,d_call,j_call,v_call,cdr3_aa,cdr3_nt
NA,NA,TRBJ1-1,TRBV30,CAWSDEWAEGNTEAFF,TGTGCCTGGAGCGATGAATGGGCGGAAGGGAACACTGAAGCTTTCTTT
NA,NA,TRBJ2-7,TRBV6-5,CASSYSTAGAGEQYF,TGTGCCAGCAGTTACTCGACCGCAGGGGCGGGTGAGCAGTACTTC
NA,TRBD1,TRBJ1-5,TRBV6-5,CASSWTGGGQPQHF,TGTGCCAGCAGCTGGACAGGGGGTGGGCAGCCCCAGCATTTT
NA,TRBD1,TRBJ1-1,TRBV4-1,CASSVDRATEAFF,TGCGCCAGCAGCGTTGACAGGGCCACTGAAGCTTTCTTT
once,NA,TRBJ1-1,TRBV7-8,CASSLVGDTEAFF,TGTGCCAGCAGCCTGGTGGGCGACACTGAAGCTTTCTTT
NA,NA,TRBJ2-1,TRBV5-1,CASSLAHSSYNEQFF,TGCGCCAGCAGCTTGGCTCATAGCTCCTACAATGAGCAGTTCTTC
NA,NA,TRBJ1-1,TRBV7-9,CASSLALNTEAFF,TGTGCCAGCAGCTTAGCGCTGAACACTGAAGCTTTCTTT
NA,TRBD2,TRBJ2-1,TRBV14,CASSQSLAGYNEQFF,TGTGCCAGCAGCCAATCCCTAGCGGGATACAATGAGCAGTTCTTC
NA,NA,TRBJ2-7,TRBV4-1,CASSPRGGALSYEQYF,TGCGCCAGCAGCCCAAGAGGTGGGGCCCTCTCCTACGAGCAGTACTTC
NA,NA,TRBJ2-1,TRBV30,CAWSVPFLTSYNEQFF,TGTGCCTGGAGTGTACCCTTTTTGACCTCCTACAATGAGCAGTTCTTC
NA,TRBD2,TRBJ2-1,TRBV5-1,CASSLPLGEGDEQFF,TGCGCCAGCAGCTTGCCCTTGGGGGAGGGCGATGAGCAGTTCTTC
once,TRBD2,TRBJ2-1,TRBV7-7,CASSLAGGLNEQFF,TGTGCTAGCAGCCTAGCGGGGGGGCTTAATGAGCAGTTCTTC
NA,NA,TRBJ1-1,TRBV21-1,CASSPEFGENTEAFF,TGTGCCAGCAGCCCCGAATTTGGAGAAAACACTGAAGCTTTCTTT
NA,NA,TRBJ1-4,TRBV25-1,CASSELVGAATNEKLFF,TGTGCCAGCAGTGAATTAGTTGGTGCCGCAACTAATGAAAAACTGTTTTTT
once,NA,TRBJ1-1,TRBV30,CAWSVRLNTEAFF,TGTGCCTGGAGTGTTCGGCTGAACACTGAAGCTTTCTTT
NA,NA,TRBJ1-2,TRBV5-4,CASSPRTVQALYGYTF,TGTGCCAGCAGTCCTCGGACAGTCCAGGCCCTCTATGGCTACACCTTC
few,NA,TRBJ2-3,TRBV29-1,CSTGHHASTDTQYF,TGCAGCACCGGACACCACGCTAGCACAGATACGCAGTATTTT
NA,NA,TRBJ2-1,TRBV4-1,CASSPFIGPYNEQFF,TGCGCCAGCAGCCCATTTATTGGACCCTACAATGAGCAGTTCTTC
NA,NA,TRBJ2-4,TRBV6-6,CASSAGTSKNIQYF,TGTGCCAGCAGTGCCGGGACAAGCAAAAACATTCAGTACTTC
NA,NA,TRBJ2-7,TRBV5-1,CASSQTVQGGTASYEQYF,TGCGCCAGCAGCCAAACCGTACAAGGGGGGACTGCCTCCTACGAGCAGTACTTC
NA,NA,TRBJ1-2,TRBV6-5,CASSYKSRLYGYTF,TGTGCCAGCAGTTACAAGTCCAGGCTCTATGGCTACACCTTC
NA,NA,TRBJ1-1,TRBV7-3,CASSPQGVGETEAFF,TGTGCCAGCAGCCCCCAGGGAGTCGGGGAAACTGAAGCTTTCTTT
once,NA,TRBJ2-5,TRBV6-5,CASSYGRRGETQYF,TGTGCCAGCAGTTACGGCCGCCGGGGAGAGACCCAGTACTTC
NA,NA,TRBJ2-3,TRBV2,CASTEDSDTQYF,TGTGCCAGCACCGAGGATTCAGATACGCAGTATTTT
NA,NA,TRBJ2-3,TRBV14,CASSRSTNTQYF,TGTGCCAGCAGCCGATCCACAAATACGCAGTATTTT
NA,TRBD1,TRBJ2-1,TRBV6-6,CASSSPGTGKYNEQFF,TGTGCCAGCAGCTCACCCGGGACAGGGAAATACAATGAGCAGTTCTTC
NA,TRBD2,TRBJ2-7,TRBV7-9,CASSLIRTSGSYEQYF,TGTGCCAGCAGCTTGATCAGGACTAGCGGGAGCTACGAGCAGTACTTC
NA,NA,TRBJ2-5,TRBV11-3,CASSLMPNRAAQETQYF,TGTGCCAGCAGCTTAATGCCCAATAGGGCAGCACAAGAGACCCAGTACTTC
NA,TRBD2,TRBJ2-5,TRBV5-4,CASSSPGSGGKTQYF,TGTGCCAGCAGCTCCCCGGGGAGCGGGGGAAAGACCCAGTACTTC